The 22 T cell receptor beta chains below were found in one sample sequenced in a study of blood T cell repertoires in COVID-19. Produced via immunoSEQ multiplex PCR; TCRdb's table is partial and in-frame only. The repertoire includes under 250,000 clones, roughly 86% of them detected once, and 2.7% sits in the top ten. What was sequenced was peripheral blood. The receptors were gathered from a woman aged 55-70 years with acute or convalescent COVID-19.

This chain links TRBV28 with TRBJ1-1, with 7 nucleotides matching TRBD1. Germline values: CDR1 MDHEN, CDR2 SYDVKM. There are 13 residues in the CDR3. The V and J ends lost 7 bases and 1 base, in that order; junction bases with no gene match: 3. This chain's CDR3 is CASTRTGNTEAFF. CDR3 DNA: TGTGCCAGCACCAGGACAGGGAACACTGAAGCTTTCTTT.

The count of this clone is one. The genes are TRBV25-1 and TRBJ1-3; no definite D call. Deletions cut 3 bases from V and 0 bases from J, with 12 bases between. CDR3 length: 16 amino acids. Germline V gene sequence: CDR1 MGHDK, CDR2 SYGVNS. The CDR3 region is CASSDWYGNSGNTIYF. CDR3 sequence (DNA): TGTGCCAGCAGTGACTGGTACGGTAACTCTGGAAACACCATATATTTT.

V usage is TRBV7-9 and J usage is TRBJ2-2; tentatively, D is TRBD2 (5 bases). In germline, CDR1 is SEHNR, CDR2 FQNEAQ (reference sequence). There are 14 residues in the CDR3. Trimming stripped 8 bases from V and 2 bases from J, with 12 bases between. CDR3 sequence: CASGKDFNTGELFF. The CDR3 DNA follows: TGTGCCAGCGGAAAGGACTTCAACACCGGGGAGCTGTTTTTT.

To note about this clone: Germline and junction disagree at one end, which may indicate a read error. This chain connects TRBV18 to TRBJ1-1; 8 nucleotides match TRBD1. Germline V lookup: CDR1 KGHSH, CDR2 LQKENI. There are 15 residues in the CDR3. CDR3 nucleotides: TGTGCCAGCTCATCACCGGGACAGGTGAACACTGAAGCTTTCTTT. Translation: CASSSPGQVNTEAFF.

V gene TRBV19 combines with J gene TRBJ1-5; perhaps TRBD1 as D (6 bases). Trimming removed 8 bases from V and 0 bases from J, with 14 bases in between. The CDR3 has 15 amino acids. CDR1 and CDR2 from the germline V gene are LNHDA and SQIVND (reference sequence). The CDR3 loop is CASGTGTNSNQPQHF. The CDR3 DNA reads TGTGCCAGTGGGACGGGGACAAATAGCAATCAGCCCCAGCATTTT.

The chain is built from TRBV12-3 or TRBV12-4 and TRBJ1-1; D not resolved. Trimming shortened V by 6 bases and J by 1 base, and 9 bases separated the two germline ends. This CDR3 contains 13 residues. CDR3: CASSSNWNTEAFF. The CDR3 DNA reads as TGTGCCAGCAGCTCGAACTGGAACACTGAAGCTTTCTTT.

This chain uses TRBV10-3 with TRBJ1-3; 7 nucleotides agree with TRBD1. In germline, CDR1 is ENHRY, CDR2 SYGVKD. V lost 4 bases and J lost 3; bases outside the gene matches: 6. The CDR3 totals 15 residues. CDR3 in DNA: TGTGCCATCAGTGGAGGGGGCAACGGTGGAAACACCATATATTTT. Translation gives CAISGGGNGGNTIYF.

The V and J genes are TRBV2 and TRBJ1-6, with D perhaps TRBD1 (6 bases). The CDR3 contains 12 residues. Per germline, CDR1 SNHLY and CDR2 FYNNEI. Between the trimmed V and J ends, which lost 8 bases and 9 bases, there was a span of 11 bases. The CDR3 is CASGTQTSPLHF. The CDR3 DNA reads TGTGCCAGCGGGACACAAACTTCACCCCTCCACTTT.

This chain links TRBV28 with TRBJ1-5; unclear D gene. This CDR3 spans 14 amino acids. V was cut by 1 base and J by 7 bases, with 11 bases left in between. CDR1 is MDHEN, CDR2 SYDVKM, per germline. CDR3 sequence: CASSLLPGKQPQHF. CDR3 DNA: TGTGCCAGCAGTTTATTACCCGGGAAACAGCCCCAGCATTTT.

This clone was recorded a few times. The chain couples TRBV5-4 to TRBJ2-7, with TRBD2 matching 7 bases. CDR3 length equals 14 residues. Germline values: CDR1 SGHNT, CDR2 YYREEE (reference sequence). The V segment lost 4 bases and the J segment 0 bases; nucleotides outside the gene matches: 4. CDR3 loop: CASSRRGSSYEQYF. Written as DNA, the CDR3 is TGTGCCAGCAGCCGGCGGGGGAGCTCCTACGAGCAGTACTTC.

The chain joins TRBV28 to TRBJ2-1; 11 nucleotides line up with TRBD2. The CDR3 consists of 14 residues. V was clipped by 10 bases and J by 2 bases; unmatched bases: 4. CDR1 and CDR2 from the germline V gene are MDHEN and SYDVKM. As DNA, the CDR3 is TGTGCCACCGCGACTAGCGGGGCCTACAATGAGCAGTTCTTC. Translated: CATATSGAYNEQFF. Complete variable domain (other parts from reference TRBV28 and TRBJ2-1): DVKVTQSSRYLVKRTGEKVFLECVQDMDHENMFWYRQDPGLGLRLIYFSYDVKMKEKGDIPEGYSVSREKKERFSLILESASTNQTSMYLCATATSGAYNEQFFGPGTRLTVL.

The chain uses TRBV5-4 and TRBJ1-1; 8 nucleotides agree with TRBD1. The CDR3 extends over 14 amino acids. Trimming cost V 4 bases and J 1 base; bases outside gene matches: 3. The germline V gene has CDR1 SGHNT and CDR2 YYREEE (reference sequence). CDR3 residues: CASSPGQGNTEAFF. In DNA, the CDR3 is TGTGCCAGCAGCCCCGGACAGGGGAACACTGAAGCTTTCTTT.

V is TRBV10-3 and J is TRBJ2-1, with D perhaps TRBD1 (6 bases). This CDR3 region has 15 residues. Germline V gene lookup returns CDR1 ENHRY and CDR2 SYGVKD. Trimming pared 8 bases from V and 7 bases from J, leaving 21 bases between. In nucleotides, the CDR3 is TGTGCCATCGCGACGGGACATACGTCTGGGAATGAGCAGTTCTTC. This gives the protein CAIATGHTSGNEQFF.

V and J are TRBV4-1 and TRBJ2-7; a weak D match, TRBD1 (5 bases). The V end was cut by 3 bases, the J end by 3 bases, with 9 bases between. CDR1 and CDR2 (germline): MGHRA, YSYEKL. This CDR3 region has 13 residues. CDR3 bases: TGCGCCAGCAGCCAGGGGCCCGACTACGAGCAGTACTTC. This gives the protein CASSQGPDYEQYF.

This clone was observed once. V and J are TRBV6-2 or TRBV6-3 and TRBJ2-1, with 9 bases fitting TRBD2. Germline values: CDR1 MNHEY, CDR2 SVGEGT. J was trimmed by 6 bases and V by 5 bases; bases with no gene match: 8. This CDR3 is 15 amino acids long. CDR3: CASSPRRGGSNEQFF. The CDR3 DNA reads TGTGCCAGCAGTCCACGGCGGGGGGGAAGCAATGAGCAGTTCTTC.

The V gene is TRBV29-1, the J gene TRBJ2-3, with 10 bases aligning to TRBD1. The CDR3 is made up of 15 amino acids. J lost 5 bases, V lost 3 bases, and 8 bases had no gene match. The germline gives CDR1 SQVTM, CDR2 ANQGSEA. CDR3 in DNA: TGCAGCGTTGAGAGGGACAGGGGCTTTGGAGATACGCAGTATTTT. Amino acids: CSVERDRGFGDTQYF.

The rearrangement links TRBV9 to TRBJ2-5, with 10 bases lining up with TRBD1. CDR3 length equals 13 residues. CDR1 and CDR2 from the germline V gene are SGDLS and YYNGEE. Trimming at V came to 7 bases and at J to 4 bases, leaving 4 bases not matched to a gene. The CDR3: CASGQGVPETQYF. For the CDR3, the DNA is TGTGCCAGCGGACAGGGGGTACCAGAGACCCAGTACTTC.

The CDR3 DNA is TGTGCCAGCAGCTTTACAGGGGATGGTCAGCCCCAGCATTTT. Translated: CASSFTGDGQPQHF. The V gene is TRBV5-5, the J gene TRBJ1-5; 7 bases line up with TRBD1. This CDR3 has 14 amino acids. Germline trimming cut 2 bases from V and 6 bases from J; bases unmatched to any gene: 5. The germline V gene has CDR1 SGHKS and CDR2 YYEKEE (reference sequence).

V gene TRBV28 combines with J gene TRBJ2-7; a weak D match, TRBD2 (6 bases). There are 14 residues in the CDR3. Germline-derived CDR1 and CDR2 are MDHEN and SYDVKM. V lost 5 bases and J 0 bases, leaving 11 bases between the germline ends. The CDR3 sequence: CASSDRGSSYEQYF. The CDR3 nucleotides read TGTGCCAGCAGTGATCGGGGGAGCTCCTACGAGCAGTACTTC.

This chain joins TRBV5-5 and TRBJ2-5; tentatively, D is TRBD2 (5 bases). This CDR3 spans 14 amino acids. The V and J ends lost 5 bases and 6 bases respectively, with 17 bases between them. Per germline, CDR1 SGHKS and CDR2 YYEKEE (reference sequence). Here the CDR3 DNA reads TGTGCCAGCAGTCCCGCTAGCTTTCAGCAGACCCAGTACTTC. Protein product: CASSPASFQQTQYF.

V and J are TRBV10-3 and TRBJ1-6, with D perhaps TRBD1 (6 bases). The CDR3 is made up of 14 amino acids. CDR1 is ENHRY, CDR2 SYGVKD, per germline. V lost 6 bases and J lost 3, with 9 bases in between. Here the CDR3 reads CAISQTGYNSPLHF. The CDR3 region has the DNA TGTGCCATCAGCCAGACAGGCTATAATTCACCCCTCCACTTT.

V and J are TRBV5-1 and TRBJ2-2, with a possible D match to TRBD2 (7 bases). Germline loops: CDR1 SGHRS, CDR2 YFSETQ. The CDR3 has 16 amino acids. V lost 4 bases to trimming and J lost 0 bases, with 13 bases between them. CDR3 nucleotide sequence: TGCGCCAGCAGCCGAGGGGAGGGGGCGAACACCGGGGAGCTGTTTTTT. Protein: CASSRGEGANTGELFF.